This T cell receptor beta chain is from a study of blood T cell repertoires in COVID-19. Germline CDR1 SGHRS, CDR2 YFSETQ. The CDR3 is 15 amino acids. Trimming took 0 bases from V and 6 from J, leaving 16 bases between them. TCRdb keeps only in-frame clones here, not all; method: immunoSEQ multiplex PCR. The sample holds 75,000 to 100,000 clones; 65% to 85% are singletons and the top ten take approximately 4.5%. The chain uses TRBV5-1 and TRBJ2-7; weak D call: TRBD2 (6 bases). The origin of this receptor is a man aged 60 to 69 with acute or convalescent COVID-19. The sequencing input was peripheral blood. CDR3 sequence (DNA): TGCGCCAGCAGCTTGGATCCGGGGGTGAAGTTCGAGCAGTACTTC. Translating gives CASSLDPGVKFEQYF.